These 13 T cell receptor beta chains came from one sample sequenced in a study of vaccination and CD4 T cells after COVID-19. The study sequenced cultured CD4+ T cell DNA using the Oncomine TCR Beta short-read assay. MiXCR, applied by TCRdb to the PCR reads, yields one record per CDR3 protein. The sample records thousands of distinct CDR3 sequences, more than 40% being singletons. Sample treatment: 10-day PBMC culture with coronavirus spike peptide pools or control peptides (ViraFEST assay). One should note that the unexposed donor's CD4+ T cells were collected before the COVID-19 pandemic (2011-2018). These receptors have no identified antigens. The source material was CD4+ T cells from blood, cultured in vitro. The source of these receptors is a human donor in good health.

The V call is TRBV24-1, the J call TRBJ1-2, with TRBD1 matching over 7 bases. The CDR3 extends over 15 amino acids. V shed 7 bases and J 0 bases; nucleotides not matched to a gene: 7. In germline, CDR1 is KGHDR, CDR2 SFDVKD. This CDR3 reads CATRETGFANYGYTF. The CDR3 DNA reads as TGTGCCACCAGGGAGACAGGGTTCGCTAACTATGGCTACACCTTC.

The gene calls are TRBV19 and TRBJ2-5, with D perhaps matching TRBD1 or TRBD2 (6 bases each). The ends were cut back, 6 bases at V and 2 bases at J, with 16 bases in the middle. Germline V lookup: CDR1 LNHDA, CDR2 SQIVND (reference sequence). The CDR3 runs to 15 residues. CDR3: CASRGGGLTQETQYF. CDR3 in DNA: TGTGCCAGTAGGGGGGGCGGGTTAACTCAAGAGACCCAGTACTTC.

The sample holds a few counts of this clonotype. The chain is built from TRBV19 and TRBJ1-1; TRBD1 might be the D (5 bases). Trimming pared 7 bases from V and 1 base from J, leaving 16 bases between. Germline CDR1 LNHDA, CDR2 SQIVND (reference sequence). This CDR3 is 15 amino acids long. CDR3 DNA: TGTGCCAGTACCCCATCCAGGGAACAGAACACTGAAGCTTTCTTT. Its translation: CASTPSREQNTEAFF. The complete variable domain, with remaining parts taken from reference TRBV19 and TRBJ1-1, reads DGGITQSPKYLFRKEGQNVTLSCEQNLNHDAMYWYRQDPGQGLRLIYYSQIVNDFQKGDIAEGYSVSREKKESFPLTVTSAQKNPTAFYLCASTPSREQNTEAFFGQGTRLTVV.

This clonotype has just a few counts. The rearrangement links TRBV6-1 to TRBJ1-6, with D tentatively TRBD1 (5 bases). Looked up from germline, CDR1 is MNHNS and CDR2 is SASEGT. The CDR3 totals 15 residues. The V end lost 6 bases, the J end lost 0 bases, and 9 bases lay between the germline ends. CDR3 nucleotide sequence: TGTGCCAGCAGGGCAGGGAGCTCCTATAATTCACCCCTCCACTTT. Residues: CASRAGSSYNSPLHF.

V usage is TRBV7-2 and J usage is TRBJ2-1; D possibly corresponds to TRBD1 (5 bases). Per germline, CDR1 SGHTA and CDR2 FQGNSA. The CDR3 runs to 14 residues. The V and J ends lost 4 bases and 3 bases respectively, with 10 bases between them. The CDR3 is CASSSPQGYNEQFF. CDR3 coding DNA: TGTGCCAGCAGCTCCCCCCAGGGCTACAATGAGCAGTTCTTC.

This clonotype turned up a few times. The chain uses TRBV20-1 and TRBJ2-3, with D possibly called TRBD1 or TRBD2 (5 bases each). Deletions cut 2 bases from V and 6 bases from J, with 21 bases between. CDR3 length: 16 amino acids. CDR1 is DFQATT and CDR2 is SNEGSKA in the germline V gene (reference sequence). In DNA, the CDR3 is TGCAGTGCTAGACCCCGCGTTTTCCGGGACGCGGATACGCAGTATTTT. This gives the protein CSARPRVFRDADTQYF.

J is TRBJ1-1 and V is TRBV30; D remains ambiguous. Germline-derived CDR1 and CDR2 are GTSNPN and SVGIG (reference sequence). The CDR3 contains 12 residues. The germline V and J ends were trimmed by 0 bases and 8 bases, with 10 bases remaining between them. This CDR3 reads CAWSVTDREAFF. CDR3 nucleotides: TGTGCCTGGAGTGTAACGGATCGGGAAGCTTTCTTT.

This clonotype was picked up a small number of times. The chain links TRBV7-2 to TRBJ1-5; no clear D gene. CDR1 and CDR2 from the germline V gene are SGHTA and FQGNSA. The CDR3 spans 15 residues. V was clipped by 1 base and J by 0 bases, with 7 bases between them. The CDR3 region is CASSLGRYSNQPQHF. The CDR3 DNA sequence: TGTGCCAGCAGCTTAGGCAGGTATAGCAATCAGCCCCAGCATTTT.

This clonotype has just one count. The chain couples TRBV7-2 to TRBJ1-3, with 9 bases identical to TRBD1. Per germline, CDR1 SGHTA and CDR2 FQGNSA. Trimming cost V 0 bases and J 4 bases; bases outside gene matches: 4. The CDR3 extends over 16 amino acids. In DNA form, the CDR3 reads TGTGCCAGCAGCTTAGCCGGACAGGGGACGGGAAACACCATATATTTT. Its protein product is CASSLAGQGTGNTIYF.

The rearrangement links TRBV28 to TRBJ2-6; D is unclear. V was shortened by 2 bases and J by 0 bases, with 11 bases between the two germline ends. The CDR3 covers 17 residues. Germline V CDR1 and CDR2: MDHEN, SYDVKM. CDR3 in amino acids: CASSLPGLNSGANVLTF. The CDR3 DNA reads TGTGCCAGCAGTTTACCCGGTTTAAACTCTGGGGCCAACGTCCTGACTTTC. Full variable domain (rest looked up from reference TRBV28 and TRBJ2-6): DVKVTQSSRYLVKRTGEKVFLECVQDMDHENMFWYRQDPGLGLRLIYFSYDVKMKEKGDIPEGYSVSREKKERFSLILESASTNQTSMYLCASSLPGLNSGANVLTFGAGSRLTVL.

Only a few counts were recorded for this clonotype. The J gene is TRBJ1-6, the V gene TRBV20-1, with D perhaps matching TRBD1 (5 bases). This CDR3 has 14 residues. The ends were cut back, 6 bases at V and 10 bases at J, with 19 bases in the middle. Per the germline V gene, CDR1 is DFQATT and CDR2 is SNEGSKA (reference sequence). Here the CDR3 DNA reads TGCAGTGCCATAGAGCGGACATTGTCATCACCCCTCCACTTT. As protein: CSAIERTLSSPLHF.

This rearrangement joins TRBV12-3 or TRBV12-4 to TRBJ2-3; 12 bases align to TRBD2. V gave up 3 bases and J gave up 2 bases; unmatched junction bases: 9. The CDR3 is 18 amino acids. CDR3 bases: TGTGCCAGCAGTTTCGACCCTGGACTAGCGGGACCCACAGATACGCAGTATTTT. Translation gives CASSFDPGLAGPTDTQYF.

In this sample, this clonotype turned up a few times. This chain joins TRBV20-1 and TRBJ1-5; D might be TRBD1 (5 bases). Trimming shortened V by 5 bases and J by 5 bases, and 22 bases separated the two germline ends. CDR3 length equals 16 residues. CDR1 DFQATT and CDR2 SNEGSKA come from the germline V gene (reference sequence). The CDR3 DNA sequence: TGCAGTGCTCCTCTTCGAGGGACTGGGAGTTATCAGCCCCAGCATTTT. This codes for CSAPLRGTGSYQPQHF.